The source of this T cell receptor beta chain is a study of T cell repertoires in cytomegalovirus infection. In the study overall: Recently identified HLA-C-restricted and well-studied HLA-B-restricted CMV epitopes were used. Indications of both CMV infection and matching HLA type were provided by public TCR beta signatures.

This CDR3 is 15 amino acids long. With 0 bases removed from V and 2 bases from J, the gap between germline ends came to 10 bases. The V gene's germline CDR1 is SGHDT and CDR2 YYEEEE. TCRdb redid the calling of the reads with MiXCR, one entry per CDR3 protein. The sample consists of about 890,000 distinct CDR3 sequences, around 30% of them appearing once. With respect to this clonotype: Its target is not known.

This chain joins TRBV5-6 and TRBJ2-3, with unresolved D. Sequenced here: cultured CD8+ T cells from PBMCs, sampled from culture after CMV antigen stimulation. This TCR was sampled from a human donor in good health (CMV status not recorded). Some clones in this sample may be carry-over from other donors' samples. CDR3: CASSLVADFTDTQYF. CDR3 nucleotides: TGTGCCAGCAGCTTGGTGGCAGATTTCACAGATACGCAGTATTTT.